These 10 T cell receptor beta chains share one sample of origin, sequenced in a study of human T cells and chemical hapten exposure. The time point here: pre-sensitization, week 0. The sample's treatment: therapeutic diphenylcyclopropenone sensitization with weekly scalp DPC. One entry per CDR3 protein results from TCRdb running MiXCR on the RACE reads. The repertoire holds around 300,000 distinct CDR3 sequences, with over 5% as singletons. The sequencing here drew on whole blood, taken in connection with sensitization to the hapten diphenylcyclopropenone (DPC). The receptors shown here come from a woman aged 18-30 years with alopecia areata. Some clones in this sample may be carry-over from other donors' samples.

In its sample, this clonotype was seen a few times. The CDR3 reads CASSPMQARHEQYF. The CDR3 coding sequence is TGTGCCAGCAGCCCGATGCAGGCGAGGCACGAGCAGTACTTC. The chain joins TRBV11-1 to TRBJ2-7; D is unresolved. Trimming left V 5 bases short and J 5 bases short, with 16 bases between. This CDR3 is built from 14 residues. Germline V gene data show CDR1 as SGHAT and CDR2 as FQDESV (reference sequence).

This clonotype was seen repeatedly, ten times or more. The chain carries TRBV20-1 and TRBJ2-3, with no clear D. Germline CDR1 and CDR2: DFQATT and SNEGSKA (reference sequence). The CDR3 consists of 11 residues. V was trimmed by 7 bases and J by 2 bases, leaving 7 bases between them. In DNA, the CDR3 is TGCAGTGGTGACACCACAGATACGCAGTATTTT. Translated, it gives CSGDTTDTQYF.

This clonotype was detected many times. The chain is built from TRBV5-1 and TRBJ1-1; no clear D. The CDR3 spans 14 residues. Per the germline V gene, CDR1 is SGHRS and CDR2 is YFSETQ. Trimming took 6 bases from V and 1 from J, leaving 13 bases between them. DNA of the CDR3: TGCGCCAGCACCGGTACGGCCGGGAACACTGAAGCTTTCTTT. This sequence encodes CASTGTAGNTEAFF.

This clonotype was found a few times. The CDR3 loop reads CASGHREGTEAFF. The DNA of the CDR3 is TGTGCCAGCGGGCACAGGGAGGGGACTGAAGCTTTCTTT. V usage is TRBV27 and J usage is TRBJ1-1; tentative D call: TRBD1 (6 bases). CDR1 and CDR2 (germline): MNHEY, SMNVEV (reference sequence). This CDR3 is 13 amino acids long. Trimming removed 8 bases from V and 5 bases from J, with 15 bases in between.

This clonotype was recorded at least ten times. J is TRBJ1-1 and V is TRBV12-3 or TRBV12-4, with D perhaps TRBD1 (5 bases). The CDR3 totals 12 residues. V lost 6 bases and J lost 11, with 16 bases in between. CDR3 nucleotides: TGTGCCAGCAGGGGGACCCCCGAGGAGGCTTTCTTT. This translates into CASRGTPEEAFF.

This chain connects TRBV4-3 to TRBJ1-1; D is uncertain. This CDR3 spans 13 amino acids. Per the germline V gene, CDR1 is LGHNA and CDR2 is YSLEER. Trimming removed 5 bases at V and 2 bases at J, with 9 bases between. In nucleotides, the CDR3 is TGCGCCAGCAGCGTTCGGTTTAACACTGAAGCTTTCTTT. Translated: CASSVRFNTEAFF.

This chain joins TRBV29-1 and TRBJ2-7; D is undetermined. The V and J ends lost 0 bases and 4 bases respectively, with 10 bases between them. The CDR3 length is 13 residues. CDR1 and CDR2 from the germline V gene are SQVTM and ANQGSEA. The CDR3 DNA follows: TGCAGCGTTGAAGATCCCAAGGGATACGAGCAGTACTTC. It yields the protein CSVEDPKGYEQYF.

This clonotype has more than one count but fewer than ten. This chain uses TRBV12-3 or TRBV12-4 with TRBJ2-5; D assignment may be TRBD1 or TRBD2 (5 bases each). V was shortened by 7 bases and J by 3 bases, with 12 bases between the two germline ends. This CDR3 contains 13 residues. CDR3 nucleotide sequence: TGTGCCAGCATCCTTAGGGGAGAAGAGACCCAGTACTTC. Translated: CASILRGEETQYF.

This clonotype was observed a few times. The V gene is TRBV7-3, the J gene TRBJ1-1; D is perhaps TRBD1 (6 bases). Trimming removed 5 bases at V and 5 bases at J, with 15 bases between. This CDR3 contains 14 residues. Germline CDR1 reads SGHTA; CDR2 reads FQGTGA. CDR3 nucleotides: TGTGCCAGCAGCCCACGACAGGTCCCTACTGAAGCTTTCTTT. Translation gives CASSPRQVPTEAFF.

This clonotype was detected many times. The genes are TRBV11-1 and TRBJ2-3; perhaps D is TRBD1 or TRBD2 (6 bases each). The germline V gene has CDR1 SGHAT and CDR2 FQDESV (reference sequence). Trimming took 4 bases from V and 4 from J, leaving 18 bases between them. The CDR3 loop spans 16 amino acids. CDR3 region: CASSWGLRDLSDTQYF. CDR3 coding DNA: TGTGCCAGCAGCTGGGGGCTCCGGGACTTATCAGATACGCAGTATTTT.